One sample yielded the 26 T cell receptor beta chains listed below, sequenced in a study of T-cell reconstitution after alpha-beta-depleted transplantation in children. Construction of the TCRbeta library involved unique molecular identifiers. Via MiXCR, TCRdb re-called the PCR reads, giving one row per CDR3 protein. Of about 300,000 distinct CDR3 sequences detected, 10% appear once; the ten largest clones hold approximately 7.6%. The sample consisted of PBMCs, taken before TCRalphabeta/CD19-depleted stem cell transplant. These receptors were obtained from a boy under three years old with acute myeloid leukemia, due to receive a stem cell transplant.

This chain uses TRBV10-3 with TRBJ2-3; the D is unclear. This CDR3 comprises 14 residues. Trimming removed 0 bases from V and 2 bases from J, with 6 bases in between. Germline V gene data show CDR1 as ENHRY and CDR2 as SYGVKD. The CDR3 nucleotides read TGTGCCATCAGTGAGTCCAGTCCCACAGATACGCAGTATTTT. Amino acid sequence: CAISESSPTDTQYF.

Only a few counts were recorded for this clonotype. J is TRBJ2-1 and V is TRBV10-3; D gene ambiguous. This CDR3 spans 14 amino acids. Germline CDR1 is ENHRY and CDR2 is SYGVKD. The V gene lost 4 bases and the J gene lost 4 bases, with 11 bases spanning the gap. The CDR3 bases are TGTGCCATCAGTGGGGCTCCGATTTACAATGAGCAGTTCTTC. Translated, it gives CAISGAPIYNEQFF.

This clonotype was counted ten times or more. V usage is TRBV7-2 and J usage is TRBJ2-2; 10 nucleotides match TRBD2. CDR3 size: 19 residues. Germline CDR1 reads SGHTA; CDR2 reads FQGNSA. Trimming removed 2 bases from V and 3 bases from J; junction bases left unmatched: 12. Here the CDR3 reads CASSLWASGGSRDTGELFF. CDR3 in DNA: TGTGCCAGCAGCTTATGGGCTAGCGGGGGATCTAGAGACACCGGGGAGCTGTTTTTT.

This clonotype was observed at least ten times. This sequence joins TRBV12-3 or TRBV12-4 and TRBJ2-7; a weak D match, TRBD1 (5 bases). The CDR3 covers 13 residues. V dropped 0 bases and J dropped 7 bases, with 10 bases sitting between them. The CDR3 loop is CASSLAGLREQYF. Here the CDR3 DNA reads TGTGCCAGCAGTTTAGCGGGGCTGCGGGAGCAGTACTTC.

The DNA of the CDR3 is TGCAGTGCCCCTAGGATCTCAGGCGATTTCCTGAACACTGAAGCTTTCTTT. Translation gives CSAPRISGDFLNTEAFF. The rearrangement uses TRBV20-1 and TRBJ1-1; D call uncertain. The CDR3 contains 17 residues. The V end lost 6 bases, the J end lost 0 bases, and 23 bases lay between the germline ends. The germline CDR1 and CDR2 sequences are DFQATT and SNEGSKA (reference sequence).

This clonotype was seen many times. V usage is TRBV7-3 and J usage is TRBJ2-2; D may correspond to TRBD1 or TRBD2 (7 bases each). V shed 6 bases and J shed 7 bases, with 15 bases lying between them. In germline, CDR1 is SGHTA, CDR2 FQGTGA. The CDR3 spans 14 residues. CDR3 coding DNA: TGTGCCAGCAGGGGAGGGGGCCGCTTCGGGGAGCTGTTTTTT. It encodes CASRGGGRFGELFF.

The gene calls are TRBV19 and TRBJ1-5; D is possibly TRBD1 (6 bases). Between the trimmed V and J ends, which lost 3 bases and 3 bases, there was a span of 21 bases. Germline CDR1 LNHDA, CDR2 SQIVND (reference sequence). The CDR3 extends over 18 amino acids. The CDR3 DNA is TGTGCCAGTAGTATTCCCATACATCATCGGACAGACAATCAGCCCCAGCATTTT. Protein: CASSIPIHHRTDNQPQHF.

This clonotype was counted only a few times. The chain carries TRBV19 and TRBJ2-3; perhaps TRBD2 as D (6 bases). CDR3 length: 13 residues. The V gene's germline CDR1 is LNHDA and CDR2 SQIVND (reference sequence). V lost 6 bases, J lost 4 bases, and 11 bases lay in between. This CDR3 reads CASSQRVPDTQYF. CDR3 sequence (DNA): TGTGCCAGTAGCCAGCGGGTACCAGATACGCAGTATTTT.

CDR3 in amino acids: CASSLTGQRAGANVLTF. CDR3 nucleotide sequence: TGTGCCAGCAGCTTAACGGGACAGAGGGCCGGGGCCAACGTCCTGACTTTC. V gene TRBV7-3 combines with J gene TRBJ2-6; 7 bases match TRBD1. The CDR3 covers 17 residues. Trimming at V came to 0 bases and at J to 4 bases, leaving 6 bases not matched to a gene. Germline CDR1 reads SGHTA; CDR2 reads FQGTGA.

This clonotype has ten or more counts. V and J are TRBV7-2 and TRBJ1-5, with a tentative D call TRBD1 (6 bases). From germline, CDR1 is SGHTA and CDR2 FQGNSA. Trimming left V 5 bases short and J 2 bases short, with 13 bases between. The CDR3 consists of 15 residues. The CDR3 is CASSPLQGRNQPQHF. In nucleotides, the CDR3 is TGTGCCAGCAGCCCGCTACAGGGTCGCAATCAGCCCCAGCATTTT.

This clonotype came up many times. The rearrangement links TRBV9 to TRBJ2-3; possible D gene TRBD1, 6 bases. Germline V gives CDR1 SGDLS, CDR2 YYNGEE. The CDR3 loop spans 14 amino acids. The ends were cut back, 0 bases at V and 1 base at J, with 6 bases in the middle. The CDR3 here is CASSVGTGTDTQYF. As DNA, the CDR3 is TGTGCCAGCAGCGTAGGGACAGGCACAGATACGCAGTATTTT.

At least ten counts were recorded for this clonotype. The V gene is TRBV20-1, the J gene TRBJ2-7; a possible D gene is TRBD2 (5 bases). Germline assignment: CDR1 DFQATT and CDR2 SNEGSKA (reference sequence). Trimming cost V 4 bases and J 5 bases, with 15 bases left between them. The CDR3 is 13 residues long. In DNA, the CDR3 is TGCAGTGCTATTTGGACTCCCTGGGACGAGCAGTACTTC. Encoded protein: CSAIWTPWDEQYF.

The V and J genes are TRBV7-9 and TRBJ1-1; TRBD1 matches at 7 bases. V lost 2 bases to trimming and J lost 0 bases; unmatched junction nucleotides: 3. The CDR3 extends over 15 amino acids. The germline V gene has CDR1 SEHNR and CDR2 FQNEAQ (reference sequence). The CDR3 loop reads CASSLKQGLNTEAFF. The CDR3, as DNA: TGTGCCAGCAGCTTAAAACAGGGGCTGAACACTGAAGCTTTCTTT.

This clonotype was detected ten times or more. The chain uses TRBV7-6 and TRBJ2-2; D might be TRBD2 (6 bases). The CDR3 is 16 residues long. Trimming cost V 1 base and J 5 bases, with 14 bases left between them. Looked up from germline, CDR1 is SGHVS and CDR2 is FNYEAQ. CDR3: CASSLGTGARTGELFF. The CDR3, as DNA: TGTGCCAGCAGCTTAGGAACGGGAGCTCGTACCGGGGAGCTGTTTTTT. The variable domain in full, completed from reference TRBV7-6 and TRBJ2-2, reads GAGVSQSPRYKVTKRGQDVALRCDPISGHVSLYWYRQALGQGPEFLTYFNYEAQQDKSGLPNDRFSAERPEGSISTLTIQRTEQRDSAMYRCASSLGTGARTGELFFGEGSRLTVL.

Many counts were recorded for this clonotype. The rearrangement uses TRBV2 and TRBJ1-2; D gene unclear. CDR3 length equals 13 residues. V lost 4 bases and J 4 bases, leaving 10 bases between the germline ends. Germline CDR1 and CDR2: SNHLY and FYNNEI. In DNA form, the CDR3 reads TGTGCCAGCAGTGTCACTAACATCTATGGCTACACCTTC. Translation: CASSVTNIYGYTF.

The rearrangement links TRBV29-1 to TRBJ2-2, with TRBD1 identical over 7 bases. Germline-derived CDR1 and CDR2 are SQVTM and ANQGSEA. CDR3 size: 15 residues. V dropped 5 bases and J dropped 1; count of bases not matched to a gene: 7. The CDR3, as DNA: TGCAGCGTTTTAAGACAGGGAATGAACACCGGGGAGCTGTTTTTT. Translation gives CSVLRQGMNTGELFF.

This chain connects TRBV18 to TRBJ2-4, with a possible D match to TRBD2 (5 bases). The length of the CDR3 is 14 residues. In germline, CDR1 is KGHSH, CDR2 LQKENI. V dropped 2 bases and J dropped 6 bases, with 11 bases sitting between them. CDR3 sequence: CASSPTGRVNIQYF. DNA for the CDR3: TGTGCCAGCTCACCAACGGGAAGAGTAAACATTCAGTACTTC.

This clonotype was seen many times. This rearrangement joins TRBV12-3 or TRBV12-4 to TRBJ1-2; 10 bases align to TRBD1. V dropped 5 bases and J dropped 7; count of bases not matched to a gene: 4. The CDR3 spans 13 residues. The CDR3 DNA sequence: TGTGCCAGCAGTACCGGGACAGGGGCTGGCTACACCTTC. Amino acids: CASSTGTGAGYTF.

A few counts support this clonotype. The chain combines TRBV7-9 with TRBJ2-2; D call uncertain. This CDR3 has 15 amino acids. CDR1 is SEHNR, CDR2 FQNEAQ, per germline (reference sequence). The V end was cut by 1 base, the J end by 4 bases, with 10 bases between. The CDR3 sequence: CASSLVETATGELFF. As DNA, the CDR3 is TGTGCCAGCAGCTTAGTAGAGACCGCCACCGGGGAGCTGTTTTTT. Full variable domain (remainder filled in from reference TRBV7-9 and TRBJ2-2): DTGVSQNPRHKITKRGQNVTFRCDPISEHNRLYWYRQTLGQGPEFLTYFQNEAQLEKSRLLSDRFSAERPKGSFSTLEIQRTEQGDSAMYLCASSLVETATGELFFGEGSRLTVL.

In its sample, this clonotype was seen many times. The J gene is TRBJ2-2, the V gene TRBV7-3; 8 bases are a match to TRBD1. CDR1 and CDR2 from the germline V gene are SGHTA and FQGTGA. The CDR3 is made up of 16 amino acids. With 5 bases clipped from V and 1 base from J, the junction kept 6 bases outside the gene matches. DNA of the CDR3: TGTGCCAGCAGCCAGGGCAGGGGGCTGAACACCGGGGAGCTGTTTTTT. It is translated as CASSQGRGLNTGELFF.

This clonotype was recorded many times. The chain carries TRBV4-1 and TRBJ2-1, with 9 positions matching TRBD2. Losses at the gene ends were 5 bases for V and 7 bases for J; bases not matched to a gene: 9. CDR1 is MGHRA, CDR2 YSYEKL, per germline. The CDR3 is 15 amino acids. The CDR3: CASSGGGAGVNEQFF. DNA of the CDR3: TGCGCCAGCAGCGGCGGGGGGGCCGGCGTGAATGAGCAGTTCTTC.

In its sample, this clonotype was seen a few times. The J gene is TRBJ2-1, the V gene TRBV4-1; 11 bases align to TRBD2. Trimming took 4 bases from V and 4 from J; bases not matched to a gene: 9. The CDR3 is 17 residues long. Germline V gene sequence: CDR1 MGHRA, CDR2 YSYEKL. CDR3 loop: CASSLRGSGRDYNEQFF. CDR3 nucleotides: TGCGCCAGCAGCCTCCGGGGTAGCGGGAGGGATTACAATGAGCAGTTCTTC.

This clonotype was found many times. The V gene is TRBV7-2, the J gene TRBJ2-3; TRBD2 aligns across 11 bases. V shed 5 bases and J 5 bases; nucleotides not matched to a gene: 6. Germline CDR1 is SGHTA and CDR2 is FQGNSA. This CDR3 has 15 residues. The CDR3 loop reads CASSRLAGGKDTQYF. In DNA, the CDR3 is TGTGCCAGCAGCCGCCTAGCGGGGGGAAAAGATACGCAGTATTTT.

This clonotype was observed many times. The chain is built from TRBV5-1 and TRBJ2-1; 7 nucleotides agree with TRBD2. The V gene's germline CDR1 is SGHRS and CDR2 YFSETQ. CDR3 length equals 15 residues. V lost 0 bases to trimming and J lost 4 bases; unmatched junction nucleotides: 4. The CDR3 DNA reads as TGCGCCAGCAGCTTGGTGCCCGGGGGGTACAATGAGCAGTTCTTC. Its protein is CASSLVPGGYNEQFF.

There are many counts of this clonotype. The chain carries TRBV7-3 and TRBJ2-5, with TRBD2 matching 13 bases. This CDR3 has 15 amino acids. Germline V CDR1 and CDR2: SGHTA, FQGTGA. V lost 6 bases and J lost 0; bases outside the gene matches: 1. The CDR3 DNA reads TGTGCCAGCAGAGGACTAGCGGGGGACCAAGAGACCCAGTACTTC. Amino acid sequence: CASRGLAGDQETQYF.

The J gene is TRBJ2-2, the V gene TRBV6-5, with D possibly TRBD2 on 6 matching bases. The CDR3 runs 17 residues. V was clipped by 0 bases and J by 3 bases, with 14 bases between them. CDR1 is MNHEY and CDR2 is SVGAGI in the germline V gene. This CDR3 reads CASSYSRVAEYTGELFF. In nucleotides, the CDR3 is TGTGCCAGCAGTTACTCGAGGGTAGCGGAGTACACCGGGGAGCTGTTTTTT.